A single sample gave rise to the 26 T cell receptor beta chains below, sequenced in a study of radiation and T cells in renal cell carcinoma. Repertoires were generated with immunoSEQ multiplex PCR, while TCRdb's copy carries only in-frame clones and drops some. The table includes 150,000 to 200,000 clones, around 89% detected once. Indicated time point: blood 4 weeks post-SBRT, at nephrectomy. As for treatment: 15 Gy SBRT to primary tumor, nephrectomy 4 weeks later. Material: blood, obtained from a patient whose treatment included radiotherapy and nephrectomy. These TCRs come from a woman between 45 and 65 years old with renal cell carcinoma.

The genes are TRBV21-1 and TRBJ1-1; the table's D call, TRBD1, has no DNA check behind it. TRBV21-1 counts as a pseudogene. The CDR3 contains 17 residues. The CDR3 DNA follows: TGTGCCAGCAGCAAAGATGAAGTGGGCGACAGGGGGCGCGCAGCTTTCTTT. Amino acids: CASSKDEVGDRGRAAFF.

The V call is TRBV7-9, the J call TRBJ1-5; a possible D gene is TRBD1 (5 bases). CDR1 SEHNR and CDR2 FQNEAQ come from the germline V gene (reference sequence). V lost 5 bases and J lost 2, with 16 bases in between. This CDR3 region has 16 residues. The CDR3 bases are TGTGCCAGCAGCCTAGGAGGGCAGGGTGGCAATCAGCCCCAGCATTTT. This gives the protein CASSLGGQGGNQPQHF.

The J gene is TRBJ2-3, the V gene TRBV2; 11 bases are a match to TRBD2. Germline CDR1 reads SNHLY; CDR2 reads FYNNEI. V lost 6 bases to trimming and J lost 8 bases; unmatched junction nucleotides: 4. This CDR3 spans 13 amino acids. CDR3: CASSVTSGATQYF. CDR3 in DNA: TGTGCCAGCAGCGTGACTAGCGGGGCTACGCAGTATTTT.

The CDR3 sequence: CASSPSNSNQPQHF. The CDR3 region has the DNA TGTGCCAGCTCACCCTCTAATAGCAATCAGCCCCAGCATTTT. The genes are TRBV18 and TRBJ1-5; no clear D gene. V gave up 3 bases and J gave up 0 bases, with 6 bases separating them. In germline, CDR1 is KGHSH, CDR2 LQKENI. This CDR3 contains 14 residues.

The rearrangement uses TRBV2 and TRBJ1-2; D perhaps matches TRBD1 (6 bases). The CDR3 has 16 amino acids. Germline loops: CDR1 SNHLY, CDR2 FYNNEI. V lost 3 bases and J lost 4, with 18 bases in between. The CDR3 is CASSDAASGAVYGYTF. The CDR3 coding sequence is TGTGCCAGCAGTGACGCGGCGTCAGGGGCGGTCTATGGCTACACCTTC.

The chain has TRBV5-4 and TRBJ1-5; the match to TRBD1 covers 11 bases. With V trimmed by 3 bases and J by 0 bases, 5 bases remained unmatched. Germline V gene data show CDR1 as SGHNT and CDR2 as YYREEE (reference sequence). The CDR3 covers 17 residues. The CDR3 DNA reads as TGTGCCAGCAGCTACGGGACAGGGGGATATAGCAATCAGCCCCAGCATTTT. Residues: CASSYGTGGYSNQPQHF.

The DNA of the CDR3 is TGTGCCAGCAGCCCAGGACAGAGCTCTGGAAACACCATATATTTT. The encoded protein is CASSPGQSSGNTIYF. The chain employs TRBV6-6 and TRBJ1-3, with D possibly being TRBD1 (6 bases). CDR3 length: 15 residues. V was clipped by 6 bases and J by 0 bases, with 12 bases between them. Germline V gives CDR1 MNHNY, CDR2 SVGAGI (reference sequence).

V and J are TRBV19 and TRBJ1-1; D is perhaps TRBD1 (5 bases). The germline V gene has CDR1 LNHDA and CDR2 SQIVND (reference sequence). The V gene lost 3 bases and the J gene lost 6 bases, with 8 bases spanning the gap. The CDR3 extends over 12 amino acids. In nucleotides, the CDR3 is TGTGCCAGTAGTATCTGGGGGTCTGAAGCTTTCTTT. Translation gives CASSIWGSEAFF.

V gene TRBV14 combines with J gene TRBJ2-3; 8 bases match TRBD2. Trimming at V came to 5 bases and at J to 4 bases, leaving 8 bases not matched to a gene. Germline V gene lookup returns CDR1 SGHDN and CDR2 FVKESK. The length of the CDR3 is 15 residues. This chain's CDR3 is CASSVRRGVADTQYF. CDR3 bases: TGTGCCAGCAGCGTTCGGCGGGGGGTGGCAGATACGCAGTATTTT.

The genes are TRBV14 and TRBJ1-2; a possible D gene is TRBD1 (5 bases). Germline CDR1 is SGHDN and CDR2 is FVKESK. The V gene lost 4 bases and the J gene lost 1 base, with 7 bases spanning the gap. This CDR3 contains 13 residues. The CDR3 region is CASSPDSNYGYTF. The DNA for the CDR3 is TGTGCCAGCAGCCCTGACAGTAACTATGGCTACACCTTC.

This chain uses TRBV4-3 with TRBJ1-2, with 8 bases aligning to TRBD1. The CDR3 is 16 amino acids. Germline assignment: CDR1 LGHNA and CDR2 YSLEER. J was trimmed by 7 bases and V by 0 bases; bases with no gene match: 10. The CDR3 DNA is TGCGCCAGCAGCCAAGAGGTCCGCAGGGGGCGAAGTGGCTACACCTTC. Its translation is CASSQEVRRGRSGYTF.

This chain joins TRBV5-4 and TRBJ2-5; possibly TRBD1 for D (5 bases). The DNA end favors TRBJ2-7, so the J call may be wrong. Germline V gene data show CDR1 as SGHNT and CDR2 as YYREEE (reference sequence). This CDR3 contains 12 residues. The CDR3 loop is CASSLDRYEQYF. As DNA, the CDR3 is TGTGCCAGCAGCTTGGACAGGTACGAGCAGTACTTC.

The chain is built from TRBV7-3 and TRBJ2-1, with 7 bases identical to TRBD1. The CDR3 has 14 amino acids. Losses at the gene ends were 5 bases for V and 5 bases for J; bases not matched to a gene: 6. Germline V CDR1 and CDR2: SGHTA, FQGTGA. For the CDR3, the DNA is TGTGCCAGCAGCCAGGGACAGTCAAACAATGAGCAGTTCTTC. Encoded protein: CASSQGQSNNEQFF. The entire variable domain, with the rest obtained from reference TRBV7-3 and TRBJ2-1, is as follows: GAGVSQTPSNKVTEKGKYVELRCDPISGHTALYWYRQSLGQGPEFLIYFQGTGAADDSGLPNDRFFAVRPEGSVSTLKIQRTERGDSAVYLCASSQGQSNNEQFFGPGTRLTVL.

V usage is TRBV7-9 and J usage is TRBJ1-1; D is uncertain. Germline V gene sequence: CDR1 SEHNR, CDR2 FQNEAQ (reference sequence). The CDR3 covers 15 residues. V was shortened by 6 bases and J by 1 base, with 15 bases between the two germline ends. The CDR3 protein is CASSVLVQRNTEAFF. The DNA of the CDR3 is TGTGCCAGCAGTGTGTTGGTACAGAGGAACACTGAAGCTTTCTTT.

The gene calls are TRBV5-4 and TRBJ2-2; D unresolved. Trimming stripped 3 bases from V and 1 base from J, with 7 bases between. The V gene's germline CDR1 is SGHNT and CDR2 YYREEE (reference sequence). CDR3 length: 14 amino acids. Here the CDR3 reads CASSSNRNTGELFF. As DNA, the CDR3 is TGTGCCAGCAGCTCCAACAGGAACACCGGGGAGCTGTTTTTT.

The chain employs TRBV19 and TRBJ2-1; no definite D call. V was trimmed by 0 bases and J by 0 bases, leaving 6 bases between them. The CDR3 is made up of 15 amino acids. Germline CDR1 and CDR2: LNHDA and SQIVND (reference sequence). The CDR3 is CASSIDRSSYNEQFF. The CDR3 coding sequence is TGTGCCAGTAGTATAGACAGGAGCTCCTACAATGAGCAGTTCTTC.

As regards this clone: One junction end does not reproduce the germline sequence, and a read error may be involved. This sequence joins TRBV19 and TRBJ2-5, with D tentatively TRBD1 or TRBD2 (6 bases each). The CDR3 runs to 11 residues. Germline V gene data show CDR1 as LNHDA and CDR2 as SQIVND (reference sequence). CDR3 protein: CASRREEGVNF. The CDR3, as DNA: TGTGCCAGTAGGAGGGAGGAGGGGGTAAACTTC. The variable domain in full, with the rest retrieved from reference TRBV19 and TRBJ2-5, is DGGITQSPKYLFRKEGQNVTLSCEQNLNHDAMYWYRQDPGQGLRLIYYSQIVNDFQKGDIAEGYSVSREKKESFPLTVTSAQKNPTAFYLCASRREEGVNFGPGTRLLVL.

The chain uses TRBV18 and TRBJ2-5; D is perhaps TRBD2 (5 bases). The CDR3 spans 14 residues. V was trimmed by 5 bases and J by 4 bases, leaving 14 bases between them. Germline values: CDR1 KGHSH, CDR2 LQKENI. CDR3 DNA sequence: TGTGCCAGCTCAAACACCGATGCGGGAGAGACCCAGTACTTC. This gives the protein CASSNTDAGETQYF.

This chain joins TRBV15 and TRBJ1-1; 7 bases are shared with TRBD1. The V and J ends lost 2 bases and 5 bases, in that order; junction bases with no gene match: 8. Germline V CDR1 and CDR2: LNHNV, YYDKDF (reference sequence). The CDR3 totals 15 residues. The chain's CDR3 is CATSRPSTGRTEAFF. The CDR3 coding sequence is TGTGCCACCAGCAGACCTTCGACAGGGAGGACTGAAGCTTTCTTT.

As regards this clone: Other DNA variants within this sample encode the same CDR3. The CDR3 is CASSQGQNYGYTF. In DNA, the CDR3 is TGTGCCAGCAGCCAAGGGCAGAACTATGGCTACACCTTC. The chain joins TRBV14 to TRBJ1-2, with no clear D. This CDR3 contains 13 residues. Germline V gene data show CDR1 as SGHDN and CDR2 as FVKESK. The V and J ends lost 1 base and 2 bases respectively, with 5 bases between them. Combining the CDR3 with reference TRBV14 and TRBJ1-2 gives the whole variable domain EAGVTQFPSHSVIEKGQTVTLRCDPISGHDNLYWYRRVMGKEIKFLLHFVKESKQDESGMPNNRFLAERTGGTYSTLKVQPAELEDSGVYFCASSQGQNYGYTFGSGTRLTVV.

This clone was found once. The chain has TRBV15 and TRBJ1-1, with no clear D. With 3 bases removed from V and 1 base from J, the gap between germline ends came to 3 bases. There are 12 residues in the CDR3. Germline values: CDR1 LNHNV, CDR2 YYDKDF (reference sequence). The DNA of the CDR3 is TGTGCCACCAGCAGTTGGAACACTGAAGCTTTCTTT. Residues: CATSSWNTEAFF.

This clone was seen many times. The V call is TRBV4-1, the J call TRBJ1-1; D unclear. The V end was cut by 3 bases, the J end by 6 bases, with 14 bases between. The CDR3 runs 14 residues. Per the germline V gene, CDR1 is MGHRA and CDR2 is YSYEKL. The DNA of the CDR3 is TGCGCCAGCAGCCATCCCTCCACCGGCTCTGAAGCTTTCTTT. Encoded protein: CASSHPSTGSEAFF.

The J gene is TRBJ2-7, the V gene TRBV27; D gene unclear. Trimming left V 7 bases short and J 1 base short, with 11 bases between. Germline-derived CDR1 and CDR2 are MNHEY and SMNVEV (reference sequence). CDR3 length: 13 amino acids. The CDR3 protein is CASKDGSSYEQYF. In nucleotides, the CDR3 is TGTGCCAGCAAGGATGGTAGTTCCTACGAGCAGTACTTC.

This clone was detected once. This rearrangement joins TRBV5-8 to TRBJ1-4; the match to TRBD1 covers 10 bases. The germline CDR1 and CDR2 sequences are SGHTS and YDEGEE. The V and J ends lost 0 bases and 6 bases, in that order; junction bases with no gene match: 8. The CDR3 has 17 residues. In nucleotides, the CDR3 is TGTGCCAGCAGCTTGGACGGGACAGGGGTCCGGGATGAAAAACTGTTTTTT. Protein product: CASSLDGTGVRDEKLFF.

Written as DNA, the CDR3 is TGTGCCAGCAGTTATGAGGGTAAAATCAATGAGCAGTTCTTC. It yields the protein CASSYEGKINEQFF. The chain combines TRBV6-6 with TRBJ2-1, with D possibly TRBD2 on 5 matching bases. V was cut by 3 bases and J by 6 bases, with 12 bases left in between. This CDR3 is 14 amino acids long. Per germline, CDR1 MNHNY and CDR2 SVGAGI (reference sequence).

This clone was observed a handful of times. CDR3 nucleotide sequence: TGTGCCAGCAGCGTAGGTGGGATTCCCTATAATTCACCCCTCCACTTT. This codes for CASSVGGIPYNSPLHF. The chain joins TRBV9 to TRBJ1-6; no firm D call. In germline, CDR1 is SGDLS, CDR2 YYNGEE. The CDR3 extends over 16 amino acids. Between the trimmed V and J ends, which lost 0 bases and 2 bases, there was a span of 9 bases.